This T cell receptor beta chain was obtained from a study of identical twins. As regards this clonotype: Its antigen is undetermined.

Study-level findings and limits: Part of the zero-insertion signal could reflect confounding by invariant MAIT and iNKT cells. Out-of-frame sharing of TCR alpha in monozygotic twins was underestimated by models.

Trimming took 0 bases from V and 6 from J, leaving 12 bases between them. The germline CDR1 and CDR2 sequences are MNHEY and SMNVEV (reference sequence). The CDR3 length is 15 residues. TCRdb ran MiXCR on the 5' RACE reads and lists one entry per CDR3 protein. The repertoire has a few hundred thousand distinct CDR3 sequences, approximately 15% of them found once; the top ten carry approximately 1%. All of the donors were Caucasians in good health. These data also formed part of another study, on yellow fever vaccine responses in identical twins.

This receptor was obtained from a young woman in good health. The rearrangement uses TRBV27 and TRBJ1-5, with a weak D call TRBD1 (5 bases). The sample taken for sequencing was CD4+ T cells sorted from blood. CDR3 coding DNA: TGTGCCAGCAGTTTATCATCAGGGCCGGGTCAGCCCCAGCATTTT. Protein product: CASSLSSGPGQPQHF.